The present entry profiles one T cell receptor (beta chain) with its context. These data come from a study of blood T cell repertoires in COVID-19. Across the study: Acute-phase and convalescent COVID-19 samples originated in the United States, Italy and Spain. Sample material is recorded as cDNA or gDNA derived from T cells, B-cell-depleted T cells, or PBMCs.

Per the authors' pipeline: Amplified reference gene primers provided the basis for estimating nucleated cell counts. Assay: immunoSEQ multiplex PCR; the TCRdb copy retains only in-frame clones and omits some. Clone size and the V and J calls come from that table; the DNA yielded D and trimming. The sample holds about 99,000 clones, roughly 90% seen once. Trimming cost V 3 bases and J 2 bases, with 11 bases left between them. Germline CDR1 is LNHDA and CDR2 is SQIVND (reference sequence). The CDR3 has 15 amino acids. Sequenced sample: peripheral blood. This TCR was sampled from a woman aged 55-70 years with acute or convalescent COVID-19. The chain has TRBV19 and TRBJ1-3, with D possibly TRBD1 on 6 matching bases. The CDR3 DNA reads TGTGCCAGTAGTATCCAGGGGTCGACTGGAAACACCATATATTTT. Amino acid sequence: CASSIQGSTGNTIYF.